A single sample gave rise to the 10 T cell receptor beta chains below, sequenced in a study of graft-versus-host responses after intestinal transplantation (dated by TCRdb to about 2021). These receptors have no identified antigens. The protocol used for the library was the immunoSEQ multiplex PCR assay. This immuneACCESS table, as held by TCRdb, lists in-frame sequences with V and J called but not all clones. Of the missing ones, under half trace to an unresolved V gene in checked studies; the others have no known cause. Present in this sample are roughly 100,000 clones, over 85% of which were seen just once. Of the sample, under 1.5% falls within the top ten clones. Interpreted using the paper, the time point label stands for: cells obtained before transplantation from donor or recipient. The sequencing used unstimulated CD8+ T cells sorted from spleen or lymph node cells, collected before intestinal transplant. The origin of the receptors is a human donor who received an intestinal transplant.

This chain connects TRBV7-9 to TRBJ2-5; D is unresolved. Trimming pared 5 bases from V and 3 bases from J, leaving 19 bases between. The CDR3 contains 16 residues. The germline V gene encodes CDR1 SEHNR and CDR2 FQNEAQ (reference sequence). Here the CDR3 reads CASSPKPVMNKETQYF. CDR3 nucleotide sequence: TGTGCCAGCAGCCCCAAGCCCGTAATGAATAAAGAGACCCAGTACTTC.

The rearrangement uses TRBV13 and TRBJ2-7, with 9 bases that match TRBD2. The germline gives CDR1 PRHDT, CDR2 FYEKMQ (reference sequence). With 1 base clipped from V and 3 bases from J, the junction kept 4 bases outside the gene matches. This CDR3 comprises 15 residues. This CDR3 reads CASSLVASGVYEQYF. The DNA of the CDR3 is TGTGCCAGCAGCTTAGTGGCTAGCGGGGTCTACGAGCAGTACTTC.

J is TRBJ1-2 and V is TRBV5-1, with a weak D call TRBD1 (6 bases). Trimming took off 1 base at V and 4 bases at J, with 11 bases between the two ends. The CDR3 covers 14 residues. Germline loops: CDR1 SGHRS, CDR2 YFSETQ. In DNA, the CDR3 is TGCGCCAGCAGCTTGAGTACAGGGAGCTATGGCTACACCTTC. This sequence encodes CASSLSTGSYGYTF.

The chain links TRBV13 to TRBJ2-7; D might be TRBD1 (6 bases). CDR3 length: 14 residues. From germline, CDR1 is PRHDT and CDR2 FYEKMQ (reference sequence). Trimming left V 1 base short and J 3 bases short, with 10 bases between. The CDR3 sequence is CASSLEGRGYEQYF. The CDR3, as DNA: TGTGCCAGCAGCTTAGAAGGCAGGGGCTACGAGCAGTACTTC.

The V gene is TRBV4-1, the J gene TRBJ2-3; 12 bases map to TRBD2. V shed 6 bases, J shed 3 bases, and the junction held 10 bases outside the gene matches. From germline, CDR1 is MGHRA and CDR2 YSYEKL. There are 17 residues in the CDR3. The CDR3 DNA sequence: TGCGCCAGCAGTGTCCTAGCGGGGGGGCCCGGTACAGATACGCAGTATTTT. Protein product: CASSVLAGGPGTDTQYF.

The chain couples TRBV7-3 to TRBJ2-6; D remains unclear. The CDR3 has 17 residues. Germline-derived CDR1 and CDR2 are SGHTA and FQGTGA. V was clipped by 0 bases and J by 0 bases, with 9 bases between them. The CDR3 DNA reads as TGTGCCAGCAGCTTAACAATGGCAAGCTCTGGGGCCAACGTCCTGACTTTC. As protein: CASSLTMASSGANVLTF.

This CDR3 is CASSLSSGGSYEQYF. The CDR3, as DNA: TGTGCCAGCAGCCTTTCTAGCGGCGGATCCTACGAGCAGTACTTC. The chain has TRBV9 and TRBJ2-7; 7 bases map to TRBD2. V dropped 4 bases and J dropped 1; count of bases not matched to a gene: 8. Germline CDR1 and CDR2: SGDLS and YYNGEE. This CDR3 region has 15 residues.

In its sample, this clone was seen a few times. The V gene is TRBV4-2, the J gene TRBJ2-7; D is ambiguous. In germline, CDR1 is LGHNA, CDR2 YNFKEQ. The CDR3 totals 13 residues. V was shortened by 4 bases and J by 6 bases, with 13 bases between the two germline ends. CDR3 sequence reads: CASSPGGSGEQYF. The CDR3, as DNA: TGTGCCAGCAGCCCCGGTGGGTCGGGCGAGCAGTACTTC.

The V and J genes are TRBV2 and TRBJ2-7; D might be TRBD1 (5 bases). Germline V gene lookup returns CDR1 SNHLY and CDR2 FYNNEI. The CDR3 length is 16 residues. V was cut by 6 bases and J by 1 base, with 19 bases left in between. The chain's CDR3 is CASRPPWGRSSYEQYF. The CDR3, as DNA: TGTGCCAGCAGACCCCCATGGGGCAGGTCTTCCTACGAGCAGTACTTC.

The chain combines TRBV4-1 with TRBJ1-1, with 7 bases that match TRBD1. This CDR3 region has 15 residues. CDR1 MGHRA and CDR2 YSYEKL come from the germline V gene. J gave up 3 bases and V 4 bases, and 8 bases lay outside the gene matches. In nucleotides, the CDR3 is TGCGCCAGCAGCCCAGGACAGGCGACATACACTGAAGCTTTCTTT. Amino acids: CASSPGQATYTEAFF.